The 10 T cell receptor beta chains below were found in one sample sequenced in a study of cytomegalovirus exposure and HLA in healthy donors. Generated by immunoSEQ multiplex PCR, the TCRdb table keeps only in-frame clones and is missing some. The sample includes about 120,000 clones, 90% to 96% of them seen just once. The specimen was PBMCs. These receptors came from a man aged 18 to 29 in good health and CMV-seronegative.

This rearrangement joins TRBV11-2 to TRBJ1-1, with 7 bases identical to TRBD1. Germline trimming cut 5 bases from V and 5 bases from J; bases unmatched to any gene: 11. Germline V gene lookup returns CDR1 SGHAT and CDR2 FQNNGV. The CDR3 is 15 residues long. Here the CDR3 reads CASSPLTGTGTEAFF. The CDR3 DNA sequence: TGTGCCAGCAGCCCCTTGACAGGGACCGGGACTGAAGCTTTCTTT.

V and J are TRBV20-1 and TRBJ2-7; TRBD2 might be the D (6 bases). The ends were cut back, 6 bases at V and 2 bases at J, with 8 bases in the middle. The germline V gene has CDR1 DFQATT and CDR2 SNEGSKA (reference sequence). The CDR3 has 11 residues. This CDR3 is CSARTTYEQYF. CDR3 DNA sequence: TGCAGTGCCAGGACTACCTACGAGCAGTACTTC.

The chain employs TRBV6-6 and TRBJ1-4, with a weak D call TRBD1 (5 bases). The CDR3 spans 15 residues. The germline CDR1 and CDR2 sequences are MNHNY and SVGAGI (reference sequence). V was clipped by 6 bases and J by 3 bases, with 14 bases between them. The CDR3 bases are TGTGCCAGCAGCCTGTCAGGGTTTGCTAATGAAAAACTGTTTTTT. It translates to CASSLSGFANEKLFF.

The genes are TRBV7-9 and TRBJ2-7; D possibly corresponds to TRBD1 (6 bases). There are 13 residues in the CDR3. V lost 5 bases, J lost 3 bases, and 11 bases lay in between. The germline gives CDR1 SEHNR, CDR2 FQNEAQ (reference sequence). The CDR3 coding sequence is TGTGCCAGCAGCCCAGCAGGGGACTACGAGCAGTACTTC. Amino acid sequence: CASSPAGDYEQYF. Based on the CDR3 plus reference TRBV7-9 and TRBJ2-7, the full variable domain is DTGVSQNPRHKITKRGQNVTFRCDPISEHNRLYWYRQTLGQGPEFLTYFQNEAQLEKSRLLSDRFSAERPKGSFSTLEIQRTEQGDSAMYLCASSPAGDYEQYFGPGTRLTVT.

As concerns this clone: This sample also contains other DNA sequences that code for the same CDR3. V and J are TRBV5-1 and TRBJ2-5; tentative D call: TRBD2 (6 bases). Per germline, CDR1 SGHRS and CDR2 YFSETQ. This CDR3 spans 14 amino acids. V lost 0 bases to trimming and J lost 5 bases, with 11 bases between them. CDR3 in DNA: TGCGCCAGCAGCTTGGCGGGAGCGAGGGAGACCCAGTACTTC. Residues: CASSLAGARETQYF.

In nucleotides, the CDR3 is TGTGCCAGTAGTCATCGACTAAGCGGGAGGTCGAATGAGCAGTTCTTC. The encoded protein is CASSHRLSGRSNEQFF. The rearrangement links TRBV19 to TRBJ2-1; 9 nucleotides match TRBD2. CDR1 and CDR2 from the germline V gene are LNHDA and SQIVND (reference sequence). This CDR3 comprises 16 residues. The ends lost 5 bases at V and 7 bases at J; junction bases unmatched: 12.

This rearrangement joins TRBV9 to TRBJ1-5; TRBD1 agrees at 7 bases. This CDR3 spans 17 amino acids. The junction had 13 bases not matched to a gene; V was cut back by 2 bases and J by 5 bases. CDR1 SGDLS and CDR2 YYNGEE come from the germline V gene. CDR3 nucleotide sequence: TGTGCCAGCAGCGTTGGAGGGGGCCCAGGAGGAGATCAGCCCCAGCATTTT. It specifies CASSVGGGPGGDQPQHF.

The chain employs TRBV27 and TRBJ2-1, with D possibly matching TRBD2 (5 bases). V was shortened by 6 bases and J by 2 bases, with 8 bases between the two germline ends. This CDR3 is built from 13 residues. In germline, CDR1 is MNHEY, CDR2 SMNVEV (reference sequence). In DNA, the CDR3 is TGTGCCAGCAGCAGCGGTACCTACAATGAGCAGTTCTTC. This sequence encodes CASSSGTYNEQFF.

This chain connects TRBV5-1 to TRBJ2-7; 10 nucleotides line up with TRBD2. This CDR3 has 14 amino acids. Germline V gene lookup returns CDR1 SGHRS and CDR2 YFSETQ. CDR3 sequence: CATRVAGGTYEQYF. The DNA of the CDR3 is TGCGCTACGAGGGTAGCGGGAGGAACCTACGAGCAGTACTTC.

This clone was counted once. V usage is TRBV7-2 and J usage is TRBJ1-1, with D uncertain. V gave up 1 base and J gave up 10 bases, with 16 bases separating them. The CDR3 totals 14 residues. Germline V gene lookup returns CDR1 SGHTA and CDR2 FQGNSA. The CDR3 DNA is TGTGCCAGCAGCTTAGACCGTGGCGGCCGGGGAGCTTTCTTT. Translation gives CASSLDRGGRGAFF.